These 14 T cell receptor beta chains were sequenced from one sample in a study of blood T cell repertoires in COVID-19. Produced via immunoSEQ multiplex PCR; TCRdb's table is partial and in-frame only. This sample has roughly 230,000 clones, with 88% found just once. Sequenced input: peripheral blood. Receptors originate from a man between 65 and 85 years old with acute or convalescent COVID-19.

CDR3 sequence reads: CASSQRRSNEKLFF. DNA of the CDR3: TGTGCCAGCAGCCAACGCCGGTCGAATGAAAAACTGTTTTTT. The chain combines TRBV3-1 (or the pseudogene TRBV3-2) with TRBJ1-4, with D unresolved. Germline lookup yields CDR1 LGHDT and CDR2 YNNKEL (reference sequence). The CDR3 contains 14 residues. The ends were cut back, 2 bases at V and 5 bases at J, with 9 bases in the middle.

This clone was seen once. The V gene is TRBV5-1, the J gene TRBJ2-1; 7 bases match TRBD1. From germline, CDR1 is SGHRS and CDR2 YFSETQ. The CDR3 has 15 residues. V shed 4 bases and J 0 bases; nucleotides not matched to a gene: 4. Here the CDR3 DNA reads TGCGCCAGCAGCGTGGGGACAGCCTCCTACAATGAGCAGTTCTTC. Translation: CASSVGTASYNEQFF.

Note on this clone: This sample also contains other DNA sequences that code for the same CDR3. The CDR3 DNA sequence: TGCAGTGCTAGTCAGACGGGGGCCTACGAGCAGTACTTC. Its protein product is CSASQTGAYEQYF. This chain links TRBV20-1 with TRBJ2-7; tentative D call: TRBD2 (6 bases). The CDR3 consists of 13 residues. V lost 3 bases, J lost 2 bases, and 11 bases lay in between. CDR1 is DFQATT and CDR2 is SNEGSKA in the germline V gene (reference sequence).

The rearrangement uses TRBV6-5 and TRBJ1-2; no clear D. V lost 5 bases and J 5 bases, leaving 15 bases between the germline ends. Looked up from germline, CDR1 is MNHEY and CDR2 is SVGAGI. This CDR3 spans 14 amino acids. Here the CDR3 reads CASSRSRSLYGYTF. DNA of the CDR3: TGTGCCAGCAGTAGGTCTAGAAGCCTATATGGCTACACCTTC.

This rearrangement joins TRBV6-2 or TRBV6-3 to TRBJ2-7; 14 bases align to TRBD2. V shed 2 bases, J shed 6 bases, and the junction held 6 bases outside the gene matches. CDR3 size: 16 residues. Germline V CDR1 and CDR2: MNHEY, SVGEGT. The CDR3 DNA reads TGTGCCAGCAGTTACGGGACTAGCGGGAGACGTGGCGAGCAGTACTTC. Translation: CASSYGTSGRRGEQYF.

J is TRBJ2-3 and V is TRBV12-3 or TRBV12-4; D is possibly TRBD2 (6 bases). Trimming stripped 5 bases from V and 7 bases from J, with 13 bases between. The CDR3 sequence is 13 residues long. The DNA of the CDR3 is TGTGCCAGCAGTCCCTCCGGGACTTATACGCAGTATTTT. Translation: CASSPSGTYTQYF.

The rearrangement links TRBV2 to TRBJ2-4; 10 nucleotides line up with TRBD1. V shed 1 base, J shed 7 bases, and the junction held 10 bases outside the gene matches. The CDR3 sequence is 17 residues long. From germline, CDR1 is SNHLY and CDR2 FYNNEI. The CDR3 region is CASSEEPSGTGENIQYF. The CDR3 coding sequence is TGTGCCAGCAGTGAAGAGCCAAGCGGGACAGGGGAGAACATTCAGTACTTC.

The J gene is TRBJ2-5, the V gene TRBV11-2, with 10 bases lining up with TRBD2. Germline V gives CDR1 SGHAT, CDR2 FQNNGV. With 1 base clipped from V and 0 bases from J, the junction kept 2 bases outside the gene matches. This CDR3 spans 16 amino acids. This CDR3 reads CASSLGLAGDQETQYF. DNA of the CDR3: TGTGCCAGCAGCTTAGGGCTAGCGGGGGACCAAGAGACCCAGTACTTC.

This sequence joins TRBV4-2 and TRBJ2-3; 8 bases are a match to TRBD2. The CDR3 covers 14 residues. Germline V CDR1 and CDR2: LGHNA, YNFKEQ. The trim removed 4 bases at V and 0 bases at J, leaving 0 bases unmatched. DNA of the CDR3: TGTGCCAGCAGCCCTAGCGGGAGCACAGATACGCAGTATTTT. As protein: CASSPSGSTDTQYF.

The chain employs TRBV27 and TRBJ2-6; 7 nucleotides line up with TRBD1. With 2 bases clipped from V and 1 base from J, the junction kept 5 bases outside the gene matches. Germline values: CDR1 MNHEY, CDR2 SMNVEV (reference sequence). The CDR3 has 17 residues. The CDR3 sequence is CASSLEGAASGANVLTF. In nucleotides, the CDR3 is TGTGCCAGCAGTTTAGAGGGGGCGGCTTCTGGGGCCAACGTCCTGACTTTC.

This chain uses TRBV7-3 with TRBJ2-2, with a weak D call TRBD2 (5 bases). The CDR3 sequence is 16 residues long. Germline CDR1 and CDR2: SGHTA and FQGTGA. Trimming took 5 bases from V and 3 from J, leaving 16 bases between them. The DNA of the CDR3 is TGTGCCAGCAGCCAACACCGGGGTCGGGACACCGGGGAGCTGTTTTTT. This codes for CASSQHRGRDTGELFF.

The rearrangement joins TRBV13 to TRBJ2-2; 10 bases agree with TRBD2. Trimming removed 5 bases from V and 4 bases from J; junction bases left unmatched: 13. Germline CDR1 reads PRHDT; CDR2 reads FYEKMQ (reference sequence). The CDR3 has 18 amino acids. CDR3 in DNA: TGTGCCAGCAGCGCCAGCGGGAGCGGGAGGGCCTTCACCGGGGAGCTGTTTTTT. Its protein is CASSASGSGRAFTGELFF.

This chain uses TRBV6-1 with TRBJ2-3, with a tentative D call TRBD2 (5 bases). This CDR3 comprises 15 residues. The germline CDR1 and CDR2 sequences are MNHNS and SASEGT. V dropped 2 bases and J dropped 4 bases, with 13 bases sitting between them. CDR3: CASSESGGRADTQYF. DNA for the CDR3: TGTGCCAGCAGTGAATCGGGCGGGCGGGCAGATACGCAGTATTTT.

The CDR3 reads CASSPPGTTNTEAFF. The CDR3 DNA sequence: TGTGCCAGCTCACCACCGGGGACAACGAACACTGAAGCTTTCTTT. The rearrangement links TRBV18 to TRBJ1-1; perhaps TRBD1 as D (6 bases). The V end lost 0 bases, the J end lost 1 base, and 9 bases lay between the germline ends. This CDR3 region has 15 residues. CDR1 KGHSH and CDR2 LQKENI come from the germline V gene.